The 29 T cell receptor beta chains below come from one sample, sequenced in a study of vaccination effects on CD4 cells after COVID-19. Measured with immunoSEQ multiplex PCR; TCRdb has only the in-frame clones, and not every one. The profile shows under 80,000 clones, 65% to 75% of them singletons. These TCRs' antigens remain unknown. Expansion of antigen-specific CD4+ T cells with viral peptide pools was carried out by the ViraFEST assay before sequencing. The culture ran for approximately 10 days, and then CD4+ T cells were isolated. The person was diagnosed with PCR-confirmed SARS-CoV-2 infection between March and December 2020. The input for sequencing was CD4+ T cells from PBMCs cultured with HIV peptides, taken before COVID-19 vaccination. Subset in this sample: HIV-1 Nef peptide pool negative control/reference culture. The origin of the receptors is a human donor who had a prior SARS-CoV-2 infection.

J is TRBJ1-2 and V is TRBV7-2; 9 bases agree with TRBD1. V shed 5 bases and J 2 bases; nucleotides not matched to a gene: 3. The CDR3 is 14 amino acids. CDR1 and CDR2 (germline): SGHTA, FQGNSA. The CDR3 loop is CASSPDRGNYGYTF. DNA of the CDR3: TGTGCCAGCAGCCCGGACAGGGGCAACTATGGCTACACCTTC. Filled out from reference TRBV7-2 and TRBJ1-2, the complete variable domain reads GAGVSQSPSNKVTEKGKDVELRCDPISGHTALYWYRQSLGQGLEFLIYFQGNSAPDKSGLPSDRFSAERTGGSVSTLTIQRTQQEDSAVYLCASSPDRGNYGYTFGSGTRLTVV.

This rearrangement joins TRBV20-1 to TRBJ1-1, with 10 positions matching TRBD1. The trim removed 3 bases at V and 4 bases at J, leaving 5 bases unmatched. This CDR3 region has 14 residues. Germline CDR1 reads DFQATT; CDR2 reads SNEGSKA (reference sequence). The CDR3 sequence is CSASRQGASTEAFF. CDR3 sequence (DNA): TGCAGTGCTAGTCGACAGGGGGCGAGCACTGAAGCTTTCTTT.

V and J are TRBV10-3 and TRBJ2-3; 10 bases are a match to TRBD2. CDR1 ENHRY and CDR2 SYGVKD come from the germline V gene. This CDR3 has 14 amino acids. V was pared by 8 bases and J by 3 bases, with 5 bases of the junction left unmatched. The CDR3 loop reads CAIGLAGVTDTQYF. Here the CDR3 DNA reads TGTGCCATCGGCCTAGCGGGAGTTACAGATACGCAGTATTTT.

The genes are TRBV10-3 and TRBJ1-2; 7 bases match TRBD1. The ends lost 8 bases at V and 5 bases at J; junction bases unmatched: 8. The germline CDR1 and CDR2 sequences are ENHRY and SYGVKD. This CDR3 comprises 13 residues. CDR3 DNA sequence: TGTGCCATCCGACAGGGTGGCCCTTATGGCTACACCTTC. This gives the protein CAIRQGGPYGYTF.

CDR3 nucleotide sequence: TGTGCCAGCAGCTTCGGAGTATCGGCGGCTAGCGGTTCCTACGAGCAGTACTTC. Protein: CASSFGVSAASGSYEQYF. The chain combines TRBV7-6 with TRBJ2-7; 7 nucleotides align to TRBD2. V lost 3 bases, J lost 1 base, and 15 bases stayed unmatched. CDR3 length: 18 amino acids. CDR1 and CDR2 (germline): SGHVS, FNYEAQ.

The chain employs TRBV5-6 and TRBJ2-7; unclear D gene. Germline values: CDR1 SGHDT, CDR2 YYEEEE. The CDR3 length is 14 residues. Deletions cut 0 bases from V and 2 bases from J, with 9 bases between. The CDR3 loop reads CASSLARSTYEQYF. The CDR3 DNA follows: TGTGCCAGCAGCTTGGCGCGCAGCACCTACGAGCAGTACTTC. The entire variable domain, with the rest obtained from reference TRBV5-6 and TRBJ2-7, is as follows: DAGVTQSPTHLIKTRGQQVTLRCSPKSGHDTVSWYQQALGQGPQFIFQYYEEEERQRGNFPDRFSGHQFPNYSSELNVNALLLGDSALYLCASSLARSTYEQYFGPGTRLTVT.

The J gene is TRBJ2-4, the V gene TRBV28; 8 bases map to TRBD1. V shed 2 bases and J 1 base; nucleotides not matched to a gene: 4. The CDR3 sequence is 16 residues long. In germline, CDR1 is MDHEN, CDR2 SYDVKM. The CDR3 spells CASSLAGGTAKNIQYF. The DNA of the CDR3 is TGTGCCAGCAGTTTAGCAGGGGGCACGGCCAAAAACATTCAGTACTTC.

This clone was detected once. The chain uses TRBV6-1 and TRBJ1-4; tentative D call: TRBD1 (5 bases). The V end lost 2 bases, the J end lost 9 bases, and 13 bases lay between the germline ends. Per germline, CDR1 MNHNS and CDR2 SASEGT. The CDR3 runs to 14 residues. The CDR3, as DNA: TGTGCCAGCAGTGAATCCAGGGTGAGGAAAAAACTGTTTTTT. Its protein is CASSESRVRKKLFF.

The chain carries TRBV10-2 and TRBJ1-2, with TRBD1 as a possible D gene (5 bases). CDR1 and CDR2 from the germline V gene are WSHSY and SAAADI. Trimming removed 10 bases from V and 7 bases from J, with 16 bases in between. This CDR3 has 12 residues. CDR3 loop: CATARQGSGYTF. The CDR3 bases are TGCGCCACGGCTCGCCAGGGTTCTGGCTACACCTTC.

The rearrangement joins TRBV4-1 to TRBJ1-5, with TRBD1 matching 10 bases. Germline V lookup: CDR1 MGHRA, CDR2 YSYEKL. The CDR3 length is 19 residues. The junction had 15 bases not matched to a gene; V was cut back by 0 bases and J by 7 bases. Here the CDR3 DNA reads TGCGCCAGCAGCCAAGATCTCCTTTTCCGGGACAGGGGATTCCAGCCCCAGCATTTT. It specifies CASSQDLLFRDRGFQPQHF.

J is TRBJ2-4 and V is TRBV7-2; 10 nucleotides agree with TRBD1. CDR3 length equals 15 residues. The germline CDR1 and CDR2 sequences are SGHTA and FQGNSA. J lost 9 bases, V lost 1 base, and 6 bases had no gene match. The CDR3 DNA reads TGTGCCAGCAGCTTAGGTTGGACAGGGGGTGGCATTCAGTACTTC. This sequence encodes CASSLGWTGGGIQYF.

The V and J genes are TRBV5-8 and TRBJ2-3; the match to TRBD2 covers 13 bases. The CDR3 covers 15 residues. The V and J ends lost 3 bases and 5 bases, in that order; junction bases with no gene match: 3. Germline CDR1 and CDR2: SGHTS and YDEGEE. CDR3 loop: CASSSGTSGVDTQYF. CDR3 in DNA: TGTGCCAGCAGCTCAGGGACTAGCGGGGTAGATACGCAGTATTTT.

V gene TRBV6-5 combines with J gene TRBJ1-2; no reliable D call. Germline V gene data show CDR1 as MNHEY and CDR2 as SVGAGI. The CDR3 runs to 12 residues. V lost 7 bases and J 4 bases, leaving 10 bases between the germline ends. The CDR3, as DNA: TGTGCCAGCAAGATTCAGCTCTATGGCTACACCTTC. Translating gives CASKIQLYGYTF.

This sequence joins TRBV2 and TRBJ2-1, with D perhaps matching TRBD1 or TRBD2 (5 bases each). The germline V gene has CDR1 SNHLY and CDR2 FYNNEI. Deletions cut 3 bases from V and 8 bases from J, with 8 bases between. There are 12 residues in the CDR3. CDR3 residues: CASSDRDHEQFF. In DNA form, the CDR3 reads TGTGCCAGCAGTGACAGGGACCATGAGCAGTTCTTC.

The chain has TRBV30 and TRBJ1-1; D unresolved. CDR1 and CDR2 from the germline V gene are GTSNPN and SVGIG (reference sequence). Trimming shortened V by 0 bases and J by 1 base, and 6 bases separated the two germline ends. The CDR3 totals 13 residues. In DNA, the CDR3 is TGTGCCTGGAGTGTTCGGGAGAACACTGAAGCTTTCTTT. Protein sequence: CAWSVRENTEAFF.

This clone was observed once. V and J are TRBV29-1 and TRBJ2-1; TRBD1 or TRBD2 may be the D gene (5 bases each). The germline V and J ends were trimmed by 8 bases and 9 bases, with 26 bases remaining between them. The germline V gene has CDR1 SQVTM and CDR2 ANQGSEA. The CDR3 is 15 amino acids. The CDR3 protein is CSTSRGVGEWREQFF. CDR3 in DNA: TGCAGCACCTCCCGTGGTGTGGGGGAGTGGCGTGAGCAGTTCTTC.

The count of this clone is one. The chain is built from TRBV5-1 and TRBJ1-4; 10 bases are shared with TRBD1. J was trimmed by 5 bases and V by 3 bases; bases with no gene match: 7. This CDR3 contains 16 residues. Germline values: CDR1 SGHRS, CDR2 YFSETQ. CDR3 in amino acids: CASSSTGQGVNEKLFF. The CDR3, as DNA: TGCGCCAGCAGCTCGACAGGACAGGGGGTGAATGAAAAACTGTTTTTT.

This clone showed up just a few times. The gene calls are TRBV27 and TRBJ1-1; TRBD1 aligns across 10 bases. The CDR3 is 16 residues long. Per the germline V gene, CDR1 is MNHEY and CDR2 is SMNVEV (reference sequence). The trim removed 5 bases at V and 5 bases at J, leaving 11 bases unmatched. The CDR3 loop is CASSRPPGTGETEAFF. The CDR3 DNA is TGTGCCAGCAGTCGACCGCCCGGGACAGGGGAGACTGAAGCTTTCTTT.

The V call is TRBV4-2, the J call TRBJ2-1; D may be TRBD1 (5 bases). Germline CDR1 reads LGHNA; CDR2 reads YNFKEQ. The CDR3 is 14 amino acids. The V end lost 2 bases, the J end lost 4 bases, and 9 bases lay between the germline ends. This CDR3 reads CASSQPDIYNEQFF. The CDR3 DNA reads TGTGCCAGCAGCCAACCGGACATTTACAATGAGCAGTTCTTC.

The chain recombines TRBV7-2 with TRBJ2-3, with no clear D. V shed 5 bases and J shed 4 bases, with 10 bases lying between them. The CDR3 runs to 13 residues. CDR1 SGHTA and CDR2 FQGNSA come from the germline V gene. CDR3 loop: CASSVRFADTQYF. The CDR3 DNA is TGTGCCAGCAGCGTCAGGTTCGCAGATACGCAGTATTTT.

V gene TRBV4-1 combines with J gene TRBJ2-1; 7 bases are a match to TRBD1. Trimming removed 1 base from V and 5 bases from J; junction bases left unmatched: 11. Per the germline V gene, CDR1 is MGHRA and CDR2 is YSYEKL. CDR3 length: 17 amino acids. This CDR3 is CASSQVHLRDRDNEQFF. CDR3 DNA sequence: TGCGCCAGCAGCCAAGTCCACCTCCGGGACAGAGACAATGAGCAGTTCTTC.

This clone was counted between two and nine times. The CDR3 DNA reads TGTGCCAGCAGCCAGGACCGGGGACGGGAGCAGTTCTTC. Its protein product is CASSQDRGREQFF. The chain is built from TRBV7-8 and TRBJ2-1; possibly TRBD1 or TRBD2 for D (5 bases each). The germline CDR1 and CDR2 sequences are SGHVS and FQNEAQ. Trimming removed 5 bases at V and 10 bases at J, with 15 bases between. This CDR3 region has 13 residues.

The chain uses TRBV3-1 (or the pseudogene TRBV3-2) and TRBJ1-1, with TRBD1 as a possible D gene (6 bases). The CDR3 covers 20 residues. Germline loops: CDR1 LGHDT, CDR2 YNNKEL (reference sequence). Trimming removed 2 bases at V and 2 bases at J, with 27 bases between. CDR3 DNA: TGTGCCAGCAGCCAAACGTCATTCAAAAGGGGGGGTAAGGAAAACACTGAAGCTTTCTTT. Translation: CASSQTSFKRGGKENTEAFF.

The V gene is TRBV11-3, the J gene TRBJ2-7, with D unresolved. The CDR3 sequence is 15 residues long. CDR1 and CDR2 from the germline V gene are SGHNT and YENEEA. With 0 bases removed from V and 3 bases from J, the gap between germline ends came to 12 bases. The CDR3 loop is CASSLDMGGDYEQYF. In DNA form, the CDR3 reads TGTGCCAGCAGCTTAGATATGGGTGGGGACTACGAGCAGTACTTC.

The chain is built from TRBV20-1 and TRBJ1-2; D is unclear. Germline lookup yields CDR1 DFQATT and CDR2 SNEGSKA (reference sequence). V dropped 3 bases and J dropped 8 bases, with 10 bases sitting between them. There are 11 residues in the CDR3. The CDR3 reads CSASLAGGYTF. As DNA, the CDR3 is TGCAGTGCTAGCCTCGCAGGAGGCTACACCTTC.

This clone was counted a single time. The chain recombines TRBV2 with TRBJ1-1; TRBD1 might be the D (5 bases). Germline V gene sequence: CDR1 SNHLY, CDR2 FYNNEI. The V gene lost 2 bases and the J gene lost 5 bases, with 15 bases spanning the gap. There are 15 residues in the CDR3. The CDR3: CASSERGLLGTEAFF. The CDR3 DNA follows: TGTGCCAGCAGTGAAAGGGGACTCCTGGGTACTGAAGCTTTCTTT.

The chain uses TRBV19 and TRBJ2-5, with a possible D match to TRBD1 (5 bases). The CDR3 runs to 13 residues. V lost 10 bases and J lost 5, with 17 bases in between. Germline CDR1 and CDR2: LNHDA and SQIVND (reference sequence). The DNA for the CDR3 is TGTGCCACTAGAATCCAGGGTGGGGAGACCCAGTACTTC. Encoded protein: CATRIQGGETQYF.

J is TRBJ2-3 and V is TRBV5-1, with 11 bases fitting TRBD1. V gave up 3 bases and J gave up 0 bases; unmatched junction bases: 9. Germline V gene sequence: CDR1 SGHRS, CDR2 YFSETQ. This CDR3 has 18 amino acids. CDR3 nucleotide sequence: TGCGCCAGCAGCTATGGACAGGGGGCCCATTCTAGCACAGATACGCAGTATTTT. Its translation: CASSYGQGAHSSTDTQYF.

The rearrangement links TRBV20-1 to TRBJ2-1; TRBD2 aligns across 7 bases. Per germline, CDR1 DFQATT and CDR2 SNEGSKA (reference sequence). The CDR3 is 13 residues long. J lost 7 bases, V lost 3 bases, and 6 bases had no gene match. The CDR3 is CSASIGRGNEQFF. Here the CDR3 DNA reads TGCAGTGCTAGTATCGGGCGGGGGAATGAGCAGTTCTTC.